The 20 T cell receptor beta chains below were found in one sample sequenced in a study of T cell responses to AZD1222 COVID-19 vaccine. The method was immunoSEQ multiplex PCR; TCRdb's version includes in-frame clones alone and lacks a portion of them. The sample has around 150,000 clones; just under 95% are singletons. The specimen was peripheral blood, collected on day 0 of AZD1222 vaccination. These TCRs come from an adult in good health.

As regards this clone: The same CDR3 is also encoded by other DNA sequences in this sample. This chain joins TRBV18 and TRBJ1-1, with D tentatively TRBD1 (6 bases). Germline V gene sequence: CDR1 KGHSH, CDR2 LQKENI. With 3 bases removed from V and 4 bases from J, the gap between germline ends came to 9 bases. The CDR3 is 13 residues long. CDR3 protein: CASSPQGGTEAFF. The DNA for the CDR3 is TGTGCCAGCTCACCCCAAGGGGGCACTGAAGCTTTCTTT. Full variable domain (rest looked up from reference TRBV18 and TRBJ1-1): NAGVMQNPRHLVRRRGQEARLRCSPMKGHSHVYWYRQLPEEGLKFMVYLQKENIIDESGMPKERFSAEFPKEGPSILRIQQVVRGDSAAYFCASSPQGGTEAFFGQGTRLTVV.

In DNA, the CDR3 is TGTGCCAGCAGACTAGCGACTAGCACAGATACGCAGTATTTT. Amino acids: CASRLATSTDTQYF. V and J are TRBV6-5 and TRBJ2-3; TRBD2 matches at 7 bases. The V gene end was trimmed by 6 bases and the J gene end by 0 bases; junction bases not matched to a gene: 3. Per the germline V gene, CDR1 is MNHEY and CDR2 is SVGAGI. This CDR3 is 14 amino acids long.

The V gene is TRBV28, the J gene TRBJ2-3; D perhaps matches TRBD2 (6 bases). CDR1 is MDHEN and CDR2 is SYDVKM in the germline V gene. Trimming shortened V by 10 bases and J by 2 bases, and 13 bases separated the two germline ends. This CDR3 comprises 13 residues. CDR3 DNA sequence: TGTGCCACCGCGGCGGGGCACACAGATACGCAGTATTTT. This translates into CATAAGHTDTQYF.

CDR3 in amino acids: CASSFGTDYGYTF. The DNA for the CDR3 is TGTGCCAGCAGCTTCGGGACAGACTATGGCTACACCTTC. The genes are TRBV7-9 and TRBJ1-2; TRBD1 aligns across 7 bases. CDR3 length: 13 amino acids. The V gene's germline CDR1 is SEHNR and CDR2 FQNEAQ (reference sequence). V shed 3 bases and J 3 bases; nucleotides not matched to a gene: 1.

V is TRBV7-9 and J is TRBJ1-1; D gene ambiguous. With 7 bases removed from V and 11 bases from J, the gap between germline ends came to 14 bases. Germline-derived CDR1 and CDR2 are SEHNR and FQNEAQ (reference sequence). The CDR3 runs to 11 residues. In DNA, the CDR3 is TGTGCCAGCACCCGGGTGCCGGCGGCTTTCTTT. Translating it yields CASTRVPAAFF.

The V gene is TRBV6-5, the J gene TRBJ2-1, with D perhaps TRBD1 (7 bases). Deletions cut 6 bases from V and 7 bases from J, with 13 bases between. CDR3 length: 13 residues. Germline V lookup: CDR1 MNHEY, CDR2 SVGAGI. CDR3 region: CASSRDSGNEQFF. CDR3 nucleotide sequence: TGTGCCAGCAGCCGGGACAGCGGGAATGAGCAGTTCTTC.

The count of this clone is one. The rearrangement uses TRBV20-1 and TRBJ1-4; 7 nucleotides line up with TRBD1. After removal of 3 bases from V and 5 bases from J, the junction contained 3 bases not matched to a gene. The CDR3 is made up of 13 amino acids. Germline V gene data show CDR1 as DFQATT and CDR2 as SNEGSKA (reference sequence). Here the CDR3 reads CSASDRANEKLFF. The CDR3, as DNA: TGCAGTGCTAGTGACAGGGCCAATGAAAAACTGTTTTTT.

The chain combines TRBV18 with TRBJ1-5, with no clear D. Trimming shortened V by 2 bases and J by 3 bases, and 11 bases separated the two germline ends. Germline V gene data show CDR1 as KGHSH and CDR2 as LQKENI. The CDR3 runs 15 residues. This CDR3 is CASSPFQWDNQPQHF. The CDR3 nucleotides are TGTGCCAGCTCACCATTTCAGTGGGACAATCAGCCCCAGCATTTT.

This clone has just one count. At the DNA level, this CDR3 is encoded by other sequences in the same sample as well. This chain uses TRBV28 with TRBJ1-2; D gene uncertain. Per the germline V gene, CDR1 is MDHEN and CDR2 is SYDVKM. The CDR3 runs 13 residues. V dropped 3 bases and J dropped 1 base, with 6 bases sitting between them. Written as DNA, the CDR3 is TGTGCCAGCAGTTTGGACGGTAACTATGGCTACACCTTC. Protein product: CASSLDGNYGYTF.

The chain joins TRBV27 to TRBJ2-7; D gene ambiguous. Trimming pared 5 bases from V and 4 bases from J, leaving 18 bases between. CDR1 and CDR2 from the germline V gene are MNHEY and SMNVEV (reference sequence). The CDR3 length is 15 residues. CDR3 loop: CASSPRTGDAYEQYF. CDR3 nucleotide sequence: TGTGCCAGCAGTCCCCGGACCGGAGACGCTTACGAGCAGTACTTC.

Only a few counts were recorded for this clone. The chain carries TRBV27 and TRBJ1-2; maybe TRBD1 (5 bases). The CDR3 is 14 residues long. Germline lookup yields CDR1 MNHEY and CDR2 SMNVEV (reference sequence). Deletions cut 3 bases from V and 8 bases from J, with 16 bases between. The CDR3 here is CASSLVGGGEGYTF. The CDR3 DNA is TGTGCCAGCAGTTTGGTGGGCGGGGGAGAGGGCTACACCTTC.

The V call is TRBV28, the J call TRBJ1-2; 7 bases line up with TRBD1. The germline gives CDR1 MDHEN, CDR2 SYDVKM. The CDR3 has 15 residues. Trimming took 6 bases from V and 5 from J; bases not matched to a gene: 12. CDR3 sequence reads: CASRIRGRWEYGYTF. CDR3 in DNA: TGTGCCAGCAGAATAAGGGGGCGATGGGAGTATGGCTACACCTTC.

The rearrangement uses TRBV27 and TRBJ1-6; possible D gene TRBD1, 5 bases. CDR3 size: 15 residues. The V gene lost 3 bases and the J gene lost 9 bases, with 15 bases spanning the gap. Germline V lookup: CDR1 MNHEY, CDR2 SMNVEV (reference sequence). CDR3 protein: CASSFRGGFGSPLHF. CDR3 nucleotide sequence: TGTGCCAGCAGTTTCCGCGGGGGTTTTGGTTCACCCCTCCACTTT.

The V gene is TRBV7-6, the J gene TRBJ2-3, with D unresolved. The V and J ends lost 5 bases and 0 bases respectively, with 12 bases between them. The CDR3 extends over 15 amino acids. Germline V gene sequence: CDR1 SGHVS, CDR2 FNYEAQ. The CDR3 DNA sequence: TGTGCCAGCAGCCTGCTGAGCCCTAGCACAGATACGCAGTATTTT. Its protein product is CASSLLSPSTDTQYF.

J is TRBJ2-4 and V is TRBV19; the D is unclear. The CDR3 consists of 12 residues. The V gene's germline CDR1 is LNHDA and CDR2 SQIVND (reference sequence). V lost 3 bases to trimming and J lost 6 bases, with 6 bases between them. This chain's CDR3 is CASSIVGNIQYF. The CDR3 region has the DNA TGTGCCAGTAGTATTGTGGGAAACATTCAGTACTTC.

The DNA for the CDR3 is TGTGCCAGCAAGGGACCCAGGAACACTGAAGCTTTCTTT. Translation: CASKGPRNTEAFF. V is TRBV2 and J is TRBJ1-1; weak D call: TRBD1 (5 bases). Germline V gene data show CDR1 as SNHLY and CDR2 as FYNNEI. The CDR3 covers 13 residues. With 7 bases removed from V and 1 base from J, the gap between germline ends came to 10 bases.

V gene TRBV7-9 combines with J gene TRBJ2-7, with no clear D. The germline gives CDR1 SEHNR, CDR2 FQNEAQ (reference sequence). The CDR3 runs to 13 residues. Trimming stripped 1 base from V and 7 bases from J, with 11 bases between. CDR3 nucleotides: TGTGCCAGCAGCTTAGAACAGTTTGGGGAGCAGTACTTC. The encoded protein is CASSLEQFGEQYF.

The chain uses TRBV4-1 and TRBJ2-1; possible D gene TRBD2, 6 bases. Trimming stripped 0 bases from V and 7 bases from J, with 16 bases between. The CDR3 is 16 residues long. CDR1 is MGHRA and CDR2 is YSYEKL in the germline V gene. CDR3 nucleotide sequence: TGCGCCAGCAGCCAAGATTTGGCGGGAAGTGTGAATGAGCAGTTCTTC. This gives the protein CASSQDLAGSVNEQFF.

The gene calls are TRBV6-6 and TRBJ1-3; no clear D gene. Germline CDR1 and CDR2: MNHNY and SVGAGI (reference sequence). The ends were cut back, 2 bases at V and 4 bases at J, with 6 bases in the middle. The length of the CDR3 is 13 residues. CDR3 loop: CASSYSSGNTIYF. The CDR3, as DNA: TGTGCCAGCAGTTACAGCTCCGGAAACACCATATATTTT.

The V gene is TRBV7-2, the J gene TRBJ1-5; D unresolved. The CDR3 length is 13 residues. Trimming removed 1 base from V and 4 bases from J, with 5 bases in between. CDR1 and CDR2 from the germline V gene are SGHTA and FQGNSA. The CDR3 nucleotides read TGTGCCAGCAGCTTAGACGGGAATCAGCCCCAGCATTTT. It specifies CASSLDGNQPQHF.